The clone carrying this T cell receptor (beta chain) came up many times. The sample belongs to a study of early T cells in non-severe SARS-CoV-2 infection. Germline V gene data show CDR1 as SGHRS and CDR2 as YFSETQ. The CDR3 totals 15 residues. V lost 0 bases to trimming and J lost 10 bases, with 14 bases between them. TCRdb called the 5' RACE reads again in MiXCR, with one record for every CDR3 protein. This sample has 45,000 to 70,000 distinct CDR3 sequences, with about 7.6% found just once. The sequencing here drew on whole blood, taken at baseline. The TCR sequence derives from an adult who was a healthcare worker with PCR-confirmed SARS-CoV-2 infection or an uninfected control (not recorded which). The chain links TRBV5-1 to TRBJ1-6; the D is unclear. CDR3 loop: CASSLAGWERSPLHF. Here the CDR3 DNA reads TGCGCCAGCAGCTTGGCCGGCTGGGAGCGGTCACCCCTCCACTTT.